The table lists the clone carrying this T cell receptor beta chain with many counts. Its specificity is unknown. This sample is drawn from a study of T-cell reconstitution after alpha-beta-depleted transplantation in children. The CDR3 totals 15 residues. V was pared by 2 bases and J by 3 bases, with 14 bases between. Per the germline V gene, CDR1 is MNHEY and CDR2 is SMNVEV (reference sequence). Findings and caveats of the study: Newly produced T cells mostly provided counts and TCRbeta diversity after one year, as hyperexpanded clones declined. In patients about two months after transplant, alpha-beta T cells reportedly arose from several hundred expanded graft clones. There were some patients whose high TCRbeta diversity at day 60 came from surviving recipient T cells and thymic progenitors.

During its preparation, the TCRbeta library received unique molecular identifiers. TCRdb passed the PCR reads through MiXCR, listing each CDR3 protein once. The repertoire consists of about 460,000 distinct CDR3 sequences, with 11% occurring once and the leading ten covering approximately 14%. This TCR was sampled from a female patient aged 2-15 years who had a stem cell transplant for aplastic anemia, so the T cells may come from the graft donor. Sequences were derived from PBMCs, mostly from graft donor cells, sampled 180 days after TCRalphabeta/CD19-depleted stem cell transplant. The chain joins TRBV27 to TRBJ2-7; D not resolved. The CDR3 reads CASSLGPLRVYEQYF. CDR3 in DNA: TGTGCCAGCAGTTTAGGACCGCTAAGGGTCTACGAGCAGTACTTC.